The 24 T cell receptor beta chains below come from one sample, sequenced in a study of regulatory T cells in long-lasting Graves disease (dated by TCRdb to about 2021). Libraries were prepared through multiplex PCR. The run used an Illumina HiSeq 4000. CDR3 regions were amplified by Arm-PCR with iRepertoire HTBI primers to construct TCR beta libraries. The public reads were run again by TCRdb, first through fastp at Q25 and then through MiXCR, and only productive beta chains were kept. Identical CDR3 proteins give one entry, which carries the most common genes and DNA. This sample holds 350,000 to 500,000 distinct CDR3 sequences; roughly 15% were observed only once. The ten largest clones capture 9.5% to 12% of the sample. Read against the paper, the sample's time point label means: newly diagnosed GD, antithyroid drugs for less than 3 months. For both TCR sequencing and RNA sequencing, RNA was extracted from PBMCs in TRIzol.

The same data also went into a second study, on T cells in Graves' hyperthyroidism and ophthalmopathy.

Sequenced here: peripheral blood mononuclear cells (PBMCs), sampled at new diagnosis, from a patient treated with antithyroid drugs. Receptors originate from a woman younger than 45 with Graves disease. Donor details come from another sample of the same person, matched by shared clones.

This rearrangement joins TRBV10-3 to TRBJ1-2, with unresolved D. The ends were cut back, 7 bases at V and 6 bases at J, with 15 bases in the middle. Germline CDR1 ENHRY, CDR2 SYGVKD. The CDR3 is 13 amino acids. The CDR3 DNA reads TGTGCCATCATGGCCGCGGAAGGCCATGGCTACACCTTC. Protein product: CAIMAAEGHGYTF.

Regarding this clonotype: This sequence may be a read error, since a much larger clone differs from it by one base. This CDR3 is missing its conserved last phenylalanine or tryptophan, likely due to a read error. The chain joins TRBV12-3 or TRBV12-4 to TRBJ2-1; TRBD2 matches at 13 bases. The CDR3 has 15 residues. V gave up 7 bases and J gave up 5 bases; unmatched junction bases: 5. CDR3 sequence (DNA): TGTGCCAGCATCCTCGGACTAGCGGGAGACAATGAGCAGTTCCTC. Translating it yields CASILGLAGDNEQFL.

There are a few counts of this clonotype. The rearrangement links TRBV9 to TRBJ1-2; weak D call: TRBD1 (5 bases). Between the trimmed V and J ends, which lost 5 bases and 8 bases, there was a span of 13 bases. This CDR3 comprises 12 residues. Germline V gene lookup returns CDR1 SGDLS and CDR2 YYNGEE. CDR3 DNA: TGTGCCAGCAGAGGCCAGGGAGCCGGCTACACCTTC. This encodes CASRGQGAGYTF.

The CDR3 DNA reads as TGTGCCAGCAGCCAAGATCAGGGACATGGCTACACCTTC. It codes for CASSQDQGHGYTF. This rearrangement joins TRBV14 to TRBJ1-2; the D gene is possibly TRBD1 (5 bases). From germline, CDR1 is SGHDN and CDR2 FVKESK. There are 13 residues in the CDR3. With 0 bases removed from V and 6 bases from J, the gap between germline ends came to 8 bases.

This clonotype was observed a handful of times. This chain connects TRBV5-1 to TRBJ1-4; weak D call: TRBD1 (5 bases). The CDR3 runs to 13 residues. Trimming stripped 5 bases from V and 10 bases from J, with 15 bases between. Germline CDR1 and CDR2: SGHRS and YFSETQ. The CDR3: CASRLTAGGKLFF. Here the CDR3 DNA reads TGCGCCAGCAGGCTGACAGCTGGGGGAAAACTGTTTTTT.

This clonotype was recorded a few times. This chain joins TRBV20-1 and TRBJ1-6, with a weak D call TRBD1 (5 bases). V lost 0 bases and J lost 7, with 10 bases in between. This CDR3 region has 14 residues. Germline lookup yields CDR1 DFQATT and CDR2 SNEGSKA (reference sequence). The CDR3 DNA reads TGCAGTGCTAGAGATGGGACGGGGAATTCACCCCTCCACTTT. It is translated as CSARDGTGNSPLHF.

This clonotype was observed a single time. A single base separates this from a much larger clone, so it may be a read error. The chain recombines TRBV5-1 with TRBJ1-1; TRBD1 agrees at 8 bases. This CDR3 spans 15 amino acids. V lost 0 bases and J lost 4; bases outside the gene matches: 5. The germline gives CDR1 SGHRS, CDR2 YFSETQ. This CDR3 reads CASSLDRGFFTEAFF. DNA for the CDR3: TGCGCCAGCAGCTTGGACAGGGGGTTCTTCACTGAAGCTTTCTTT.

The sample holds many counts of this clonotype. The chain joins TRBV15 to TRBJ1-1; 11 nucleotides line up with TRBD1. The germline V gene has CDR1 LNHNV and CDR2 YYDKDF (reference sequence). V lost 3 bases, J lost 4 bases, and 4 bases stayed unmatched. This CDR3 has 15 residues. The DNA for the CDR3 is TGTGCCACCAGCAGGGCGGGACAGGGGGGCACTGAAGCTTTCTTT. It translates to CATSRAGQGGTEAFF.

At least ten counts were recorded for this clonotype. This chain joins TRBV6-1 and TRBJ2-7; D possibly corresponds to TRBD2 (6 bases). Germline assignment: CDR1 MNHNS and CDR2 SASEGT. V lost 6 bases, J lost 5 bases, and 14 bases lay in between. The CDR3 covers 13 residues. For the CDR3, the DNA is TGTGCCAGCAGGTCGGGCGGGATCCACGAGCAGTACTTC. Protein: CASRSGGIHEQYF.

This clonotype was picked up many times. This rearrangement joins TRBV28 to TRBJ1-2; a possible D gene is TRBD1 (6 bases). Germline-derived CDR1 and CDR2 are MDHEN and SYDVKM. The CDR3 extends over 13 amino acids. V lost 6 bases and J lost 7, with 15 bases in between. CDR3 DNA sequence: TGTGCCAGCAGATTAACAGGGTCGAGTGGCTACACCTTC. This gives the protein CASRLTGSSGYTF.

This clonotype was seen ten or more times. The chain joins TRBV7-3 to TRBJ2-3; D is uncertain. CDR3 length: 14 amino acids. Between the trimmed V and J ends, which lost 2 bases and 0 bases, there was a span of 6 bases. In germline, CDR1 is SGHTA, CDR2 FQGTGA. CDR3 in DNA: TGTGCCAGCAGCTTACAGGCTAGCACAGATACGCAGTATTTT. Amino acid sequence: CASSLQASTDTQYF.

This clonotype was counted at least ten times. V and J are TRBV5-5 and TRBJ2-1; possibly TRBD1 for D (6 bases). V lost 0 bases, J lost 5 bases, and 21 bases lay in between. Germline assignment: CDR1 SGHKS and CDR2 YYEKEE (reference sequence). The CDR3 consists of 18 residues. The CDR3 here is CASSLVFPTGPNNNEQFF. The DNA of the CDR3 is TGTGCCAGCAGCTTGGTCTTTCCCACAGGGCCCAATAACAATGAGCAGTTCTTC.

The rearrangement links TRBV7-2 to TRBJ2-7, with a tentative D call TRBD1 (5 bases). The V and J ends lost 7 bases and 4 bases respectively, with 17 bases between them. In germline, CDR1 is SGHTA, CDR2 FQGNSA. The CDR3 extends over 14 amino acids. The CDR3, as DNA: TGTGCCAGCACCTCGACAGAGTTTTTGTACGAGCAGTACTTC. Encoded protein: CASTSTEFLYEQYF.

This clonotype has ten or more counts. The J gene is TRBJ1-2, the V gene TRBV7-2; D remains unclear. This CDR3 has 14 residues. V lost 1 base and J lost 3, with 9 bases in between. Germline values: CDR1 SGHTA, CDR2 FQGNSA. CDR3 sequence reads: CASSLGQIYYGYTF. The DNA for the CDR3 is TGTGCCAGCAGCTTAGGTCAGATTTACTATGGCTACACCTTC.

A few counts support this clonotype. This chain links TRBV4-2 with TRBJ2-5, with D unresolved. This CDR3 is built from 14 residues. Germline lookup yields CDR1 LGHNA and CDR2 YNFKEQ. V shed 0 bases and J shed 5 bases, with 10 bases lying between them. CDR3: CASSQDRALETQYF. The CDR3 DNA is TGTGCCAGCAGCCAAGATAGGGCACTGGAGACCCAGTACTTC.

This rearrangement joins TRBV20-1 to TRBJ1-2; TRBD1 might be the D (6 bases). This CDR3 comprises 13 residues. Germline-derived CDR1 and CDR2 are DFQATT and SNEGSKA (reference sequence). With 2 bases removed from V and 8 bases from J, the gap between germline ends came to 15 bases. The CDR3: CSARPTGLEGYTF. CDR3 bases: TGCAGTGCTAGACCCACAGGGCTTGAGGGCTACACCTTC.

Many counts were recorded for this clonotype. The chain combines TRBV30 with TRBJ2-3; 8 nucleotides match TRBD2. Germline V lookup: CDR1 GTSNPN, CDR2 SVGIG (reference sequence). The CDR3 length is 14 residues. J lost 6 bases, V lost 5 bases, and 10 bases had no gene match. The CDR3 DNA is TGTGCCTGGGCAACGGTCGGGAGGGTCGATACGCAGTATTTT. Protein product: CAWATVGRVDTQYF.

This clonotype was recorded at least ten times. V is TRBV28 and J is TRBJ1-1; TRBD1 aligns across 8 bases. The CDR3 extends over 15 amino acids. CDR1 is MDHEN, CDR2 SYDVKM, per germline. The trim removed 3 bases at V and 2 bases at J, leaving 5 bases unmatched. CDR3 protein: CASSLGGTGNTEAFF. The CDR3 nucleotides are TGTGCCAGCAGTTTGGGCGGGACAGGCAACACTGAAGCTTTCTTT. Together with reference TRBV28 and TRBJ1-1, the CDR3 gives the full variable domain: DVKVTQSSRYLVKRTGEKVFLECVQDMDHENMFWYRQDPGLGLRLIYFSYDVKMKEKGDIPEGYSVSREKKERFSLILESASTNQTSMYLCASSLGGTGNTEAFFGQGTRLTVV.

With regard to this clonotype: This clone may be a read error of a much larger clone one base away. The rearrangement uses TRBV10-3 and TRBJ2-7; possible D gene TRBD2, 6 bases. This CDR3 is 14 amino acids long. In germline, CDR1 is ENHRY, CDR2 SYGVKD. CDR3 in amino acids: CAVSSGPGSHEQYF. The DNA of the CDR3 is TGTGCCGTCAGTAGCGGTCCAGGATCCCACGAGCAGTACTTC.

This clonotype was counted many times. This chain links TRBV28 with TRBJ2-7; D could derive from TRBD1 or TRBD2 (5 bases each). The CDR3 covers 15 residues. V was cut by 8 bases and J by 4 bases, with 21 bases left in between. From germline, CDR1 is MDHEN and CDR2 SYDVKM. CDR3 loop: CASEGPRTSFYEQYF. The CDR3 nucleotides are TGTGCCAGCGAGGGGCCAAGGACTTCCTTTTACGAGCAGTACTTC.

This clonotype occurred many times. The V call is TRBV29-1, the J call TRBJ2-3; D possibly corresponds to TRBD1 (5 bases). The CDR3 sequence is 14 residues long. V lost 1 base to trimming and J lost 4 bases, with 12 bases between them. Per the germline V gene, CDR1 is SQVTM and CDR2 is ANQGSEA. The CDR3 sequence: CSVEVAVGPDTQYF. The CDR3 region has the DNA TGCAGCGTTGAAGTCGCGGTGGGGCCAGATACGCAGTATTTT.

There are many counts of this clonotype. The rearrangement links TRBV7-2 to TRBJ1-1; the D is unclear. Germline loops: CDR1 SGHTA, CDR2 FQGNSA. The CDR3 spans 15 residues. Trimming left V 5 bases short and J 6 bases short, with 19 bases between. The CDR3 loop is CASSGDGARLPEAFF. CDR3 sequence (DNA): TGTGCCAGCAGCGGGGATGGAGCCAGACTCCCTGAAGCTTTCTTT.

This chain connects TRBV14 to TRBJ2-4; 8 bases agree with TRBD2. The CDR3 covers 17 residues. Trimming at V came to 1 base and at J to 8 bases, leaving 13 bases not matched to a gene. Germline CDR1 SGHDN, CDR2 FVKESK. The CDR3 loop reads CASSQGPGSGRDDIQYF. CDR3 nucleotide sequence: TGTGCCAGCAGCCAAGGCCCCGGCAGCGGGAGAGACGACATTCAGTACTTC. Filled out from reference TRBV14 and TRBJ2-4, the complete variable domain reads EAGVTQFPSHSVIEKGQTVTLRCDPISGHDNLYWYRRVMGKEIKFLLHFVKESKQDESGMPNNRFLAERTGGTYSTLKVQPAELEDSGVYFCASSQGPGSGRDDIQYFGAGTRLSVL.

This clonotype was seen at least ten times. The CDR3 DNA is TGTGCCAGCGCCCGGGGGCAATCCTACGAGCAGTACTTC. It encodes CASARGQSYEQYF. The chain employs TRBV2 and TRBJ2-7, with D perhaps being TRBD1 or TRBD2 (6 bases each). The germline V gene has CDR1 SNHLY and CDR2 FYNNEI. This CDR3 has 13 amino acids. V was pared by 8 bases and J by 1 base, with 12 bases between. Filled out from reference TRBV2 and TRBJ2-7, the complete variable domain reads EPEVTQTPSHQVTQMGQEVILRCVPISNHLYFYWYRQILGQKVEFLVSFYNNEISEKSEIFDDQFSVERPDGSNFTLKIRSTKLEDSAMYFCASARGQSYEQYFGPGTRLTVT.